A single sample is the source of the 10 T cell receptor beta chains below, sequenced in a study of T cells in Graves' hyperthyroidism and ophthalmopathy. Amplification yielded TCR beta CDR3 regions, with RNA transcripts as the source. In the first-round RT-PCR of the TCR CDR3, the HTBI primer set was used. TCRdb re-derived calls from the multiplex PCR reads in MiXCR, one entry per CDR3 protein. Among around 340,000 distinct CDR3 sequences listed, about a sixth were seen once. Material for sequencing was blood. These receptors all come from a young woman with Graves' hyperthyroidism that later progressed to Graves' ophthalmopathy.

In its sample, this clonotype was seen many times. V and J are TRBV2 and TRBJ2-1; TRBD1 might be the D (5 bases). V gave up 1 base and J gave up 0 bases, with 10 bases separating them. Germline assignment: CDR1 SNHLY and CDR2 FYNNEI. This CDR3 spans 16 amino acids. The CDR3 sequence is CASSEEGSSSYNEQFF. The CDR3 DNA sequence: TGTGCCAGCAGTGAAGAGGGGTCAAGCTCCTACAATGAGCAGTTCTTC.

Ten or more counts support this clonotype. The gene calls are TRBV15 and TRBJ2-7; 7 bases map to TRBD2. Looked up from germline, CDR1 is LNHNV and CDR2 is YYDKDF (reference sequence). Unmatched junction bases numbered 5, after V lost 0 bases and J lost 3 bases. This CDR3 comprises 15 residues. CDR3 coding DNA: TGTGCCACCAGCAGAGATGGGGGGGAAATCTACGAGCAGTACTTC. Residues: CATSRDGGEIYEQYF.

In its sample, this clonotype was seen a few times. This sequence joins TRBV30 and TRBJ1-5; 12 nucleotides agree with TRBD1. Unmatched junction bases numbered 7, after V lost 0 bases and J lost 7 bases. Looked up from germline, CDR1 is GTSNPN and CDR2 is SVGIG (reference sequence). The CDR3 spans 16 residues. CDR3 residues: CAWSVRPGQGAQPQHF. Here the CDR3 DNA reads TGTGCCTGGAGTGTACGTCCGGGACAGGGGGCACAGCCCCAGCATTTT. Full variable domain (remainder filled in from reference TRBV30 and TRBJ1-5): SQTIHQWPATLVQPVGSPLSLECTVEGTSNPNLYWYRQAAGRGLQLLFYSVGIGQISSEVPQNLSASRPQDRQFILSSKKLLLSDSGFYLCAWSVRPGQGAQPQHFGDGTRLSIL.

The rearrangement joins TRBV11-2 to TRBJ1-1; D is undetermined. In germline, CDR1 is SGHAT, CDR2 FQNNGV. The CDR3 has 13 residues. V was clipped by 0 bases and J by 6 bases, with 8 bases between them. DNA for the CDR3: TGTGCCAGCAGCTTAGAGCGACGAGCTGAAGCTTTCTTT. Translation gives CASSLERRAEAFF.

As regards this clonotype: Germline and junction disagree at one end, which may indicate a read error. The chain joins TRBV28 to TRBJ2-1; 7 bases map to TRBD1. CDR3 size: 16 residues. CDR1 is MDHEN, CDR2 SYDVKM, per germline. Here the CDR3 reads CTSSAQQGSSYNEQFF. Written as DNA, the CDR3 is TGTACCAGCAGTGCCCAACAGGGGAGTTCCTACAATGAGCAGTTCTTC.

The sample holds a few counts of this clonotype. The V call is TRBV28, the J call TRBJ1-2, with TRBD1 identical over 8 bases. The CDR3 spans 16 residues. Germline loops: CDR1 MDHEN, CDR2 SYDVKM. V lost 5 bases to trimming and J lost 6 bases; unmatched junction nucleotides: 14. The CDR3 coding sequence is TGTGCCAGCAGTCTCTACGCCGTGGACAGGGTCGATGGCTACACCTTC. Residues: CASSLYAVDRVDGYTF.

This clonotype was seen many times. The chain couples TRBV11-3 to TRBJ1-4, with TRBD1 as a possible D gene (6 bases). V gave up 6 bases and J gave up 7 bases, with 24 bases separating them. The CDR3 is made up of 17 amino acids. Germline CDR1 and CDR2: SGHNT and YENEEA. The CDR3 here is CASSLNQGKTFGEKLFF. CDR3 sequence (DNA): TGTGCCAGCAGTTTAAATCAGGGGAAAACTTTCGGTGAAAAACTGTTTTTT.

The chain has TRBV6-4 and TRBJ2-3; tentative D call: TRBD2 (7 bases). The length of the CDR3 is 14 residues. Per the germline V gene, CDR1 is MRHNA and CDR2 is SNTAGT. V was clipped by 2 bases and J by 4 bases, with 10 bases between them. In DNA, the CDR3 is TGTGCCAGCAGTGACGGGGGGGCCTCAGATACGCAGTATTTT. This sequence encodes CASSDGGASDTQYF.

This clonotype came up a few times. The rearrangement links TRBV20-1 to TRBJ2-7; D is unclear. Germline V gene lookup returns CDR1 DFQATT and CDR2 SNEGSKA (reference sequence). The CDR3 runs to 14 residues. The V end lost 6 bases, the J end lost 3 bases, and 18 bases lay between the germline ends. The CDR3 reads CSAPGVVLSYEQYF. CDR3 DNA sequence: TGCAGTGCCCCAGGAGTGGTATTAAGCTACGAGCAGTACTTC.

This clonotype was found many times. The V call is TRBV2, the J call TRBJ1-2; 9 bases align to TRBD1. CDR3 length equals 13 residues. The germline CDR1 and CDR2 sequences are SNHLY and FYNNEI. V was clipped by 5 bases and J by 7 bases; unmatched bases: 5. The CDR3 bases are TGTGCCAGCAGTTTACAGGGGGCAAGTGGCTACACCTTC. It yields the protein CASSLQGASGYTF. The full variable domain, with the rest looked up from reference TRBV2 and TRBJ1-2, is EPEVTQTPSHQVTQMGQEVILRCVPISNHLYFYWYRQILGQKVEFLVSFYNNEISEKSEIFDDQFSVERPDGSNFTLKIRSTKLEDSAMYFCASSLQGASGYTFGSGTRLTVV.